A single sample gave rise to the 20 T cell receptor beta chains below, sequenced in a study of T-cell memory formation after mild COVID-19. Using its own MiXCR run on the 5' RACE reads, TCRdb lists one record per CDR3 protein. The sample includes 55,000 to 75,000 distinct CDR3 sequences, 25% to 35% seen only once; the top ten take approximately 39%. Sequencing input: PBMCs or a T cell subset sorted from them (not recorded which). These receptors were collected from a man between 18 and 35 years old who had mild COVID-19 (a few samples of this study predate the infection). Cell type and time point are not known.

The J gene is TRBJ2-5, the V gene TRBV12-3 or TRBV12-4, with D perhaps TRBD2 (7 bases). The CDR3 extends over 18 amino acids. The germline V and J ends were trimmed by 4 bases and 2 bases, with 23 bases remaining between them. In DNA form, the CDR3 reads TGTGCCAGCAGTTCCAGGTTGTTGGGGGGGGCCTTACAAGAGACCCAGTACTTC. This translates into CASSSRLLGGALQETQYF.

The chain employs TRBV6-5 and TRBJ2-1; D is possibly TRBD2 (6 bases). Germline CDR1 reads MNHEY; CDR2 reads SVGAGI. CDR3 size: 15 residues. Trimming took off 4 bases at V and 2 bases at J, with 12 bases between the two ends. The CDR3 nucleotides are TGTGCCAGCAGTTTCGGGCGGGGAGCCTACAATGAGCAGTTCTTC. Its protein product is CASSFGRGAYNEQFF.

Only one count was recorded for this clonotype. The junction departs from the called germline gene at one end, perhaps through a read error. The gene calls are TRBV20-1 and TRBJ2-1, with 9 bases that match TRBD2. This CDR3 comprises 15 residues. Germline V gene sequence: CDR1 DFQATT, CDR2 SNEGSKA (reference sequence). Here the CDR3 reads CSARDQRGAYNEQSF. Here the CDR3 DNA reads TGCAGTGCTAGAGATCAGCGGGGGGCATACAATGAGCAGTCCTTC.

In this sample, this clonotype turned up many times. The chain carries TRBV7-6 and TRBJ2-7; D is possibly TRBD1 (5 bases). This CDR3 has 16 amino acids. In germline, CDR1 is SGHVS, CDR2 FNYEAQ. V was shortened by 1 base and J by 3 bases, with 16 bases between the two germline ends. The CDR3 is CASSLGAPSGLYEQYF. CDR3 coding DNA: TGTGCCAGCAGCTTAGGGGCCCCCTCAGGGCTCTACGAGCAGTACTTC. Full variable domain (remainder filled in from reference TRBV7-6 and TRBJ2-7): GAGVSQSPRYKVTKRGQDVALRCDPISGHVSLYWYRQALGQGPEFLTYFNYEAQQDKSGLPNDRFSAERPEGSISTLTIQRTEQRDSAMYRCASSLGAPSGLYEQYFGPGTRLTVT.

This chain links TRBV7-9 with TRBJ2-3; 8 positions agree with TRBD1. The CDR3 loop spans 14 amino acids. Germline loops: CDR1 SEHNR, CDR2 FQNEAQ (reference sequence). J was trimmed by 4 bases and V by 4 bases; bases with no gene match: 4. The CDR3 is CASSSTGEPDTQYF. The CDR3 DNA reads TGTGCCAGCAGCTCGACAGGGGAACCAGATACGCAGTATTTT.

This clonotype was seen a handful of times. The J gene is TRBJ2-5, the V gene TRBV9; TRBD2 is a possible D gene (6 bases). Trimming cost V 3 bases and J 2 bases, with 8 bases left between them. Germline V gives CDR1 SGDLS, CDR2 YYNGEE. The CDR3 runs to 13 residues. The CDR3 DNA sequence: TGTGCCAGCAGCGCCGGGACTCAAGAGACCCAGTACTTC. Protein: CASSAGTQETQYF.

This clonotype has a handful of counts. The rearrangement joins TRBV6-5 to TRBJ2-3; the match to TRBD2 covers 8 bases. This CDR3 is built from 18 residues. Germline V gives CDR1 MNHEY, CDR2 SVGAGI. The trim removed 2 bases at V and 2 bases at J, leaving 12 bases unmatched. The CDR3 nucleotides read TGTGCCAGCAGTTACAGGTTCGGGGGGGGGCCCTTCACAGATACGCAGTATTTT. This translates into CASSYRFGGGPFTDTQYF.

A few counts support this clonotype. The rearrangement links TRBV7-2 to TRBJ2-5; D is uncertain. The V and J ends lost 4 bases and 4 bases respectively, with 7 bases between them. The CDR3 is 12 amino acids. Per the germline V gene, CDR1 is SGHTA and CDR2 is FQGNSA. The CDR3 bases are TGTGCCAGCAGCTCAACCTTAGAGACCCAGTACTTC. Translated: CASSSTLETQYF. Together with reference TRBV7-2 and TRBJ2-5, the CDR3 gives the full variable domain: GAGVSQSPSNKVTEKGKDVELRCDPISGHTALYWYRQSLGQGLEFLIYFQGNSAPDKSGLPSDRFSAERTGGSVSTLTIQRTQQEDSAVYLCASSSTLETQYFGPGTRLLVL.

The J gene is TRBJ1-5, the V gene TRBV5-8, with a weak D call TRBD1 (6 bases). This CDR3 region has 13 residues. V dropped 5 bases and J dropped 4 bases, with 10 bases sitting between them. Germline V gene lookup returns CDR1 SGHTS and CDR2 YDEGEE. The CDR3 loop is CASSRGANQPQHF. CDR3 sequence (DNA): TGTGCCAGCAGTCGGGGGGCTAATCAGCCCCAGCATTTT. Variable domain in full (rest from reference TRBV5-8 and TRBJ1-5): EAGVTQSPTHLIKTRGQQATLRCSPISGHTSVYWYQQALGLGLQFLLWYDEGEERNRGNFPPRFSGRQFPNYSSELNVNALELEDSALYLCASSRGANQPQHFGDGTRLSIL.

This clonotype was seen only a few times. The V call is TRBV20-1, the J call TRBJ2-7, with TRBD2 as a possible D gene (6 bases). This CDR3 contains 13 residues. V lost 3 bases and J 6 bases, leaving 15 bases between the germline ends. In germline, CDR1 is DFQATT, CDR2 SNEGSKA (reference sequence). The CDR3 region has the DNA TGCAGTGCTAGCCCGGAGGGAAAGGGCGAGCAGTACTTC. This encodes CSASPEGKGEQYF.

The chain employs TRBV6-1 and TRBJ2-3; perhaps TRBD2 as D (6 bases). Germline V gives CDR1 MNHNS, CDR2 SASEGT. Trimming shortened V by 8 bases and J by 6 bases, and 9 bases separated the two germline ends. The CDR3 has 11 amino acids. The CDR3 DNA sequence: TGTGCCAGCGGGGGGTCCGATACGCAGTATTTT. Its translation: CASGGSDTQYF.

The V and J genes are TRBV5-6 and TRBJ2-7, with 14 nucleotides matching TRBD2. Trimming at V came to 0 bases and at J to 6 bases, leaving 5 bases not matched to a gene. The germline gives CDR1 SGHDT, CDR2 YYEEEE. CDR3 length equals 16 residues. The CDR3 DNA reads as TGTGCCAGCAGCTTGGAGACTAGCGGGGGGGCTACCGAGCAGTACTTC. The encoded protein is CASSLETSGGATEQYF.

J is TRBJ2-3 and V is TRBV7-2, with TRBD1 identical over 7 bases. In germline, CDR1 is SGHTA, CDR2 FQGNSA. CDR3 length: 15 amino acids. Trimming at V came to 4 bases and at J to 4 bases, leaving 8 bases not matched to a gene. In DNA, the CDR3 is TGTGCCAGCAGCTCCTTGACCCAGGGGGCAGATACGCAGTATTTT. It translates to CASSSLTQGADTQYF.

This clonotype was picked up a small number of times. V is TRBV18 and J is TRBJ2-7; 12 bases align to TRBD1. The V gene end was trimmed by 5 bases and the J gene end by 6 bases; junction bases not matched to a gene: 5. Per germline, CDR1 KGHSH and CDR2 LQKENI. This CDR3 comprises 14 residues. CDR3: CASSGTGGRGEQYF. Written as DNA, the CDR3 is TGTGCCAGCTCAGGGACAGGGGGCCGCGGCGAGCAGTACTTC.

The J gene is TRBJ1-1, the V gene TRBV2; 9 nucleotides match TRBD1. The germline gives CDR1 SNHLY, CDR2 FYNNEI. The CDR3 contains 18 residues. V was pared by 6 bases and J by 3 bases, with 17 bases of the junction left unmatched. CDR3 DNA: TGTGCCAGCAGACTCACCCATCTGACAGGGGGGAGGGACACTGAAGCTTTCTTT. Residues: CASRLTHLTGGRDTEAFF. Full variable domain (remainder filled in from reference TRBV2 and TRBJ1-1): EPEVTQTPSHQVTQMGQEVILRCVPISNHLYFYWYRQILGQKVEFLVSFYNNEISEKSEIFDDQFSVERPDGSNFTLKIRSTKLEDSAMYFCASRLTHLTGGRDTEAFFGQGTRLTVV.

The sample holds a few counts of this clonotype. The chain combines TRBV5-6 with TRBJ2-3; D perhaps matches TRBD2 (6 bases). Germline-derived CDR1 and CDR2 are SGHDT and YYEEEE. This CDR3 spans 15 amino acids. Trimming removed 4 bases at V and 0 bases at J, with 12 bases between. The CDR3 DNA reads as TGTGCCAGCAGCATGAGGAGGGTTAGCACAGATACGCAGTATTTT. It yields the protein CASSMRRVSTDTQYF.

This chain connects TRBV20-1 to TRBJ2-1; TRBD2 aligns across 8 bases. The germline CDR1 and CDR2 sequences are DFQATT and SNEGSKA (reference sequence). The CDR3 length is 15 residues. The junction had 8 bases not matched to a gene; V was cut back by 6 bases and J by 1 base. The CDR3 loop is CSAPGGSYSYNEQFF. CDR3 bases: TGCAGTGCCCCGGGGGGGAGCTATTCCTACAATGAGCAGTTCTTC.

The gene calls are TRBV4-3 and TRBJ1-2; 7 nucleotides align to TRBD1. In germline, CDR1 is LGHNA, CDR2 YSLEER. The CDR3 length is 15 residues. Trimming cost V 0 bases and J 5 bases; bases outside gene matches: 6. This chain's CDR3 is CASSQDQGEWYGYTF. The DNA of the CDR3 is TGCGCCAGCAGCCAAGACCAGGGGGAATGGTATGGCTACACCTTC.

The V call is TRBV12-3 or TRBV12-4, the J call TRBJ1-3, with D unclear. The CDR3 consists of 14 residues. Trimming cost V 4 bases and J 1 base, with 8 bases left between them. The CDR3 bases are TGTGCCAGCAGTTCGGACGGATCTGGAAACACCATATATTTT. Encoded protein: CASSSDGSGNTIYF.

This clonotype was seen only a few times. V usage is TRBV6-2 or TRBV6-3 and J usage is TRBJ1-5; D uncertain. V shed 7 bases and J shed 6 bases, with 13 bases lying between them. Germline V gene sequence: CDR1 MNHEY, CDR2 SVGEGT. CDR3 length: 13 residues. The CDR3 sequence: CASKAGDGQPQHF. The CDR3 nucleotides read TGTGCCAGCAAGGCAGGAGATGGTCAGCCCCAGCATTTT.